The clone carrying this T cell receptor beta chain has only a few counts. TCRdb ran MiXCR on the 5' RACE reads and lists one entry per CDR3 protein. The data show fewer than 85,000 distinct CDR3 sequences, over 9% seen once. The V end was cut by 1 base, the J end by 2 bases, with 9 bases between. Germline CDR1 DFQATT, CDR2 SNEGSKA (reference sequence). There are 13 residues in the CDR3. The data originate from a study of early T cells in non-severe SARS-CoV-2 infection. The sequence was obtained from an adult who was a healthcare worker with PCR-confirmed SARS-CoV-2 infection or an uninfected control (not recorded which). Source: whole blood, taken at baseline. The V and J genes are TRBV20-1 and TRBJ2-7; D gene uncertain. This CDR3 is CSARASGPYEQYF. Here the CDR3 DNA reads TGCAGTGCTAGAGCTTCGGGCCCCTACGAGCAGTACTTC.